This entry lists 24 T cell receptor beta chains sequenced from one sample in a study of blood T cells in healthy people across ages (dated by TCRdb to between 2015 and 2016). The library came from 5' RACE. These reads were obtained on an Illumina HiSeq 2500. A second about 6 to 11 cycle PCR used a sample-barcoded 5' primer and a J-beta primer mix. The public reads were reprocessed in TCRdb via fastp at Q25 and MiXCR, keeping in-frame beta chains. For every CDR3 protein sequence, its rows merge into one entry that carries the most common genes and DNA. The sample has around 1,000,000 distinct CDR3 sequences on record, less than 45% of them singletons. 10% to 15% of the sample is held by the ten biggest clonotypes. Sequenced material: blood. The receptors originated from a man younger than 30 in good health.

This clonotype was picked up a small number of times. The CDR3 spells CASSLETGDQPQHF. DNA for the CDR3: TGCGCCAGCAGCTTGGAAACCGGCGATCAGCCCCAGCATTTT. The chain uses TRBV5-1 and TRBJ1-5, with no clear D. The CDR3 is 14 amino acids. V gave up 0 bases and J gave up 5 bases, with 9 bases separating them. CDR1 is SGHRS, CDR2 YFSETQ, per germline. Drawing the rest from reference TRBV5-1 and TRBJ1-5, the complete variable domain is KAGVTQTPRYLIKTRGQQVTLSCSPISGHRSVSWYQQTPGQGLQFLFEYFSETQRNKGNFPGRFSGRQFSNSRSEMNVSTLELGDSALYLCASSLETGDQPQHFGDGTRLSIL.

The genes are TRBV5-1 and TRBJ1-2; D is perhaps TRBD1 (6 bases). Germline-derived CDR1 and CDR2 are SGHRS and YFSETQ. V shed 4 bases and J shed 4 bases, with 14 bases lying between them. The CDR3 contains 14 residues. The CDR3 spells CASSPGTNSYGYTF. The CDR3 DNA reads TGCGCCAGCAGCCCCGGGACAAATAGCTATGGCTACACCTTC.

The CDR3 protein is CASSLSVEGADGYTF. In DNA form, the CDR3 reads TGTGCCAGCAGTTTATCAGTTGAGGGGGCAGATGGCTACACCTTC. The V gene is TRBV12-3 or TRBV12-4, the J gene TRBJ1-2, with TRBD1 identical over 7 bases. This CDR3 is built from 15 residues. V dropped 2 bases and J dropped 6; count of bases not matched to a gene: 9.

The chain employs TRBV2 and TRBJ2-1; D is possibly TRBD1 (7 bases). The V and J ends lost 8 bases and 5 bases respectively, with 25 bases between them. This CDR3 region has 17 residues. From germline, CDR1 is SNHLY and CDR2 FYNNEI. CDR3 protein: CASSRGEQGLKNNEQFF. Written as DNA, the CDR3 is TGTGCCAGCTCCAGGGGGGAACAGGGTCTGAAAAACAATGAGCAGTTCTTC. The variable domain in full, completed from reference TRBV2 and TRBJ2-1, reads EPEVTQTPSHQVTQMGQEVILRCVPISNHLYFYWYRQILGQKVEFLVSFYNNEISEKSEIFDDQFSVERPDGSNFTLKIRSTKLEDSAMYFCASSRGEQGLKNNEQFFGPGTRLTVL.

Turning to this clonotype: The junction departs from the called germline gene at one end, perhaps through a read error. The chain employs TRBV12-3 or TRBV12-4 and TRBJ2-5, with D unresolved. The CDR3 spans 13 residues. CDR3 coding DNA: TGTGCCAGCAGTTGGGCCGAGCAGGAGACCCGGTACTTC. Its protein product is CASSWAEQETRYF.

This clonotype was seen only a few times. The genes are TRBV7-2 and TRBJ2-1, with D unclear. The V gene lost 2 bases and the J gene lost 8 bases, with 10 bases spanning the gap. This CDR3 has 13 residues. Germline lookup yields CDR1 SGHTA and CDR2 FQGNSA. In nucleotides, the CDR3 is TGTGCCAGCAGCTTACTAGGTGTCTATGAGCAGTTCTTC. Translated, it gives CASSLLGVYEQFF.

This clonotype was observed a handful of times. This chain connects TRBV12-3 or TRBV12-4 to TRBJ1-5; D uncertain. V was cut by 6 bases and J by 7 bases, with 16 bases left in between. The CDR3 extends over 14 amino acids. The CDR3 DNA sequence: TGTGCCAGCAGCCGGCGGGGAATTCGGCAGCCCCAGCATTTT. The encoded protein is CASSRRGIRQPQHF.

Only one count was recorded for this clonotype. V is TRBV20-1 and J is TRBJ2-3, with TRBD1 matching 8 bases. The CDR3 totals 15 residues. The germline CDR1 and CDR2 sequences are DFQATT and SNEGSKA (reference sequence). Trimming at V came to 3 bases and at J to 0 bases, leaving 5 bases not matched to a gene. The CDR3 is CSASRTGPSTDTQYF. The CDR3 nucleotides are TGCAGTGCTAGCCGGACAGGGCCTAGCACAGATACGCAGTATTTT.

V is TRBV27 and J is TRBJ1-1; maybe TRBD1 (6 bases). The CDR3 covers 18 residues. Trimming took 5 bases from V and 0 from J, leaving 22 bases between them. CDR1 and CDR2 (germline): MNHEY, SMNVEV (reference sequence). DNA of the CDR3: TGTGCCAGCAGTCCACAATATTTGGCAGGGGTCATGAACACTGAAGCTTTCTTT. Its translation: CASSPQYLAGVMNTEAFF.

There are a few counts of this clonotype. V gene TRBV11-1 combines with J gene TRBJ2-3, with 7 nucleotides matching TRBD1. The V gene's germline CDR1 is SGHAT and CDR2 FQDESV (reference sequence). V was pared by 5 bases and J by 4 bases, with 9 bases of the junction left unmatched. CDR3 size: 15 residues. In DNA form, the CDR3 reads TGTGCCAGCAGCCTGGCCACAGGGGCGGCAGATACGCAGTATTTT. Translated, it gives CASSLATGAADTQYF.

The rearrangement joins TRBV12-3 or TRBV12-4 to TRBJ2-1; D is uncertain. The CDR3 has 13 residues. V was cut by 7 bases and J by 2 bases, with 9 bases left in between. Here the CDR3 DNA reads TGTGCCAGCACCCCGCGTACCTACAATGAGCAGTTCTTC. It encodes CASTPRTYNEQFF.

This chain uses TRBV27 with TRBJ2-7, with 12 bases fitting TRBD2. The V gene end was trimmed by 8 bases and the J gene end by 11 bases; junction bases not matched to a gene: 10. CDR1 is MNHEY and CDR2 is SMNVEV in the germline V gene (reference sequence). The CDR3 is made up of 13 amino acids. The CDR3 coding sequence is TGTGCCAGCTCACGGACTAGCGGGGCCACTGAGTACTTC. Translating gives CASSRTSGATEYF.

V is TRBV7-8 and J is TRBJ2-7; 10 bases are a match to TRBD2. The CDR3 is made up of 17 amino acids. The trim removed 1 base at V and 0 bases at J, leaving 6 bases unmatched. Germline CDR1 and CDR2: SGHVS and FQNEAQ. CDR3 loop: CASSLVLAGGPSYEQYF. CDR3 DNA sequence: TGTGCCAGCAGCTTAGTGTTAGCGGGGGGCCCCTCCTACGAGCAGTACTTC.

This chain connects TRBV3-1 to TRBJ2-5, with D uncertain. The V and J ends lost 3 bases and 3 bases respectively, with 5 bases between them. The CDR3 extends over 12 amino acids. CDR1 and CDR2 (germline): LGHDT, YNNKEL (reference sequence). This CDR3 is CASSHNEETQYF. The CDR3 DNA reads as TGTGCCAGCAGCCACAATGAAGAGACCCAGTACTTC.

This clonotype turned up a few times. CDR3 amino acids: CASSQDWRLNTEAFF. CDR3 DNA sequence: TGCGCCAGCAGCCAAGATTGGAGGTTGAACACTGAAGCTTTCTTT. The V gene is TRBV4-3, the J gene TRBJ1-1, with D unclear. Trimming cost V 0 bases and J 0 bases, with 8 bases left between them. Germline loops: CDR1 LGHNA, CDR2 YSLEER. This CDR3 region has 15 residues.

This clonotype appeared a few times. J is TRBJ1-4 and V is TRBV2, with D possibly matching TRBD1 (5 bases). The germline V gene encodes CDR1 SNHLY and CDR2 FYNNEI. Trimming took 6 bases from V and 0 from J, leaving 11 bases between them. The CDR3 length is 15 residues. This CDR3 reads CASRRDRTTNEKLFF. The CDR3 nucleotides read TGTGCCAGCAGGCGAGACAGAACAACTAATGAAAAACTGTTTTTT.

This clonotype was recorded a few times. This rearrangement joins TRBV20-1 to TRBJ2-3; D tentatively fits TRBD1 or TRBD2 (5 bases each). This CDR3 has 16 amino acids. V lost 3 bases, J lost 8 bases, and 24 bases lay in between. Per germline, CDR1 DFQATT and CDR2 SNEGSKA (reference sequence). CDR3 sequence reads: CSARGPPGSPVVTQYF. Here the CDR3 DNA reads TGCAGTGCTAGGGGACCTCCGGGGTCCCCGGTGGTTACGCAGTATTTT.

The chain links TRBV28 to TRBJ1-5; D may be TRBD1 (6 bases). Trimming took 4 bases from V and 4 from J, leaving 17 bases between them. Germline V CDR1 and CDR2: MDHEN, SYDVKM. The CDR3 consists of 16 residues. The CDR3 DNA reads as TGTGCCAGCAGTTCAACAACAGGGTATAATAATCAGCCCCAGCATTTT. Protein sequence: CASSSTTGYNNQPQHF.

This clonotype was observed a single time. The CDR3 nucleotides read TGTGCCAGCAGCCCGGGACAGGGTGAGACCAATGAGCAGTTCTTC. Amino acid sequence: CASSPGQGETNEQFF. The chain is built from TRBV13 and TRBJ2-1; 9 nucleotides line up with TRBD1. V trimming: 5 bases; J trimming: 6 bases; junction bases outside the gene matches: 8. Looked up from germline, CDR1 is PRHDT and CDR2 is FYEKMQ (reference sequence). The CDR3 has 15 residues.

This clonotype has a handful of counts. This chain connects TRBV27 to TRBJ1-1; D not resolved. This CDR3 comprises 15 residues. Germline CDR1 reads MNHEY; CDR2 reads SMNVEV (reference sequence). V gave up 8 bases and J gave up 4 bases, with 20 bases separating them. This chain's CDR3 is CASGRLPVASTEAFF. In DNA, the CDR3 is TGTGCCAGCGGGAGATTACCGGTGGCGTCCACTGAAGCTTTCTTT.

This clonotype was seen more than once but under ten times. The chain has TRBV3-1 and TRBJ2-7; TRBD1 agrees at 8 bases. The ends lost 0 bases at V and 6 bases at J; junction bases unmatched: 10. Germline CDR1 LGHDT, CDR2 YNNKEL (reference sequence). The CDR3 runs 16 residues. For the CDR3, the DNA is TGTGCCAGCAGCCAAGAGTGGGACAGGTTATTCCTCGAGCAGTACTTC. It translates to CASSQEWDRLFLEQYF.

The chain joins TRBV7-2 to TRBJ1-5; weak D call: TRBD1 (6 bases). CDR1 is SGHTA, CDR2 FQGNSA, per germline. V was shortened by 5 bases and J by 3 bases, with 11 bases between the two germline ends. CDR3 length: 14 amino acids. The CDR3 region is CASSTDRTNQPQHF. The CDR3 DNA is TGTGCCAGCAGCACCGACAGGACCAATCAGCCCCAGCATTTT. Variable domain in full (rest from reference TRBV7-2 and TRBJ1-5): GAGVSQSPSNKVTEKGKDVELRCDPISGHTALYWYRQSLGQGLEFLIYFQGNSAPDKSGLPSDRFSAERTGGSVSTLTIQRTQQEDSAVYLCASSTDRTNQPQHFGDGTRLSIL.

J is TRBJ2-7 and V is TRBV20-1; D gene unclear. The V gene lost 0 bases and the J gene lost 5 bases, with 8 bases spanning the gap. The CDR3 is 12 amino acids. CDR1 is DFQATT, CDR2 SNEGSKA, per germline (reference sequence). The CDR3 region has the DNA TGCAGTGCTAGAGAGTTTTTGGACGAGCAGTACTTC. Protein sequence: CSAREFLDEQYF.

This clonotype was counted between two and nine times. J is TRBJ1-5 and V is TRBV4-2, with D maybe TRBD1 (5 bases). The V end was cut by 2 bases, the J end by 6 bases, with 14 bases between. Germline V gene sequence: CDR1 LGHNA, CDR2 YNFKEQ. The CDR3 extends over 15 amino acids. The CDR3 nucleotides are TGTGCCAGCAGCCAACGAGAGGGGCCGGGTCAGCCCCAGCATTTT. Translation: CASSQREGPGQPQHF.